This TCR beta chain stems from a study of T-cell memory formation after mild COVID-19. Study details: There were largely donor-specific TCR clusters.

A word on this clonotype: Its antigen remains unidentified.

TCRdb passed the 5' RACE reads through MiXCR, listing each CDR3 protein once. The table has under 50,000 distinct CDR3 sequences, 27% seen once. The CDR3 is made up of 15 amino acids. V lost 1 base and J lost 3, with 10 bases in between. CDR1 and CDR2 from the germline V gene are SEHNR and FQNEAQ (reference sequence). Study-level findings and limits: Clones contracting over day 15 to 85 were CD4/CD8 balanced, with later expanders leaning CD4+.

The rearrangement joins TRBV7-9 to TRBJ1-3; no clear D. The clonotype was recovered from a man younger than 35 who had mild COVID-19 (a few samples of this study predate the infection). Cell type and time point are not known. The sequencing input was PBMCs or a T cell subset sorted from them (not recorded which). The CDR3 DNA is TGTGCCAGCAGCTTAGTTGCCCTGATTGGAAACACCATATATTTT. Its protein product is CASSLVALIGNTIYF. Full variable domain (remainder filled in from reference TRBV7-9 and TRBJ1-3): DTGVSQNPRHKITKRGQNVTFRCDPISEHNRLYWYRQTLGQGPEFLTYFQNEAQLEKSRLLSDRFSAERPKGSFSTLEIQRTEQGDSAMYLCASSLVALIGNTIYFGEGSWLTVV.